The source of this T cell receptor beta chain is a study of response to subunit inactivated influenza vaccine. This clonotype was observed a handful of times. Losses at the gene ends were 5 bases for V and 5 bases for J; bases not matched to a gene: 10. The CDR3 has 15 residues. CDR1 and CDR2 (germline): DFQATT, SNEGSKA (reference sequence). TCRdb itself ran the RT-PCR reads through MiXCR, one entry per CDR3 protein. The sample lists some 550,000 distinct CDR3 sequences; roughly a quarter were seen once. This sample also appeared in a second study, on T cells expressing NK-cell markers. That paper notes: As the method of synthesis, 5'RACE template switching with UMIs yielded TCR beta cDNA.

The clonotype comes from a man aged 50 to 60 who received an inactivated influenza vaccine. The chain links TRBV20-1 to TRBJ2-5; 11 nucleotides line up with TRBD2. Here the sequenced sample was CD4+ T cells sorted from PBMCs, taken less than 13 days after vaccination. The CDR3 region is CSAPGTSGPQETQYF. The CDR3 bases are TGCAGTGCTCCGGGGACTAGCGGACCGCAGGAGACCCAGTACTTC.